The clone carrying this T cell receptor (beta chain) was found once. Trimming stripped 4 bases from V and 8 bases from J, with 18 bases between. CDR1 is SGHKS and CDR2 is YYEKEE in the germline V gene (reference sequence). This CDR3 spans 15 amino acids. Original methodology: Reference gene primers were amplified, and this amplification served to estimate nucleated cell counts. Produced via immunoSEQ multiplex PCR; TCRdb's table is partial and in-frame only. That table furnishes V, J and clone size, whereas the DNA furnished D and trimming. The table lists 130,000 to 150,000 clones, 84% of them singletons. The sample originates from a study of blood T cell repertoires in COVID-19. Overall study context: Acute and convalescent COVID-19 specimens originated in the United States, Italy and Spain. PBMCs, B-cell-depleted T cells, or T cells were the source of the cDNA or gDNA that made up the material.

Sequencing input: peripheral blood. The receptor was derived from a human donor in a cohort sampled during active COVID-19. The J gene is TRBJ2-2, the V gene TRBV5-5; TRBD1 might be the D (7 bases). This CDR3 is CASSLEGAGAGELFF. CDR3 bases: TGTGCCAGCAGCCTGGAGGGGGCAGGGGCAGGGGAGCTGTTTTTT.